This TCR beta chain was sequenced for a study of blood T cell repertoires in COVID-19. TCRdb's copy holds only in-frame clones and misses some; the assay was immunoSEQ multiplex PCR. The table lists fewer than 300,000 clones, approximately 92% of them singletons. CDR1 KGHSH and CDR2 LQKENI come from the germline V gene. This CDR3 comprises 16 residues. V lost 2 bases and J 4 bases, leaving 17 bases between the germline ends. The TCR originated in a woman aged 25 to 39 who had recovered from COVID-19. Sample: PBMCs or T cells enriched from blood (not recorded which). The chain employs TRBV18 and TRBJ1-2; weak D call: TRBD1 (6 bases). This CDR3 is CASSPNGQGTIYGYTF. CDR3 bases: TGTGCCAGCTCACCAAATGGTCAGGGGACCATCTATGGCTACACCTTC.